This T cell receptor beta chain was observed in a study of cytomegalovirus exposure and HLA in healthy donors. Use of 60 Vbeta and 13 Jbeta primers characterized the PCR. Sequencing was performed with immunoSEQ multiplex PCR; in TCRdb, only in-frame clones are kept and a portion is missing. The sample shows roughly 160,000 clones, approximately 76% of them seen only once. On this clone: Antigen: not known.

This CDR3 has 13 amino acids. CDR1 and CDR2 (germline): GTSNPN, SVGIG (reference sequence). Trimming left V 4 bases short and J 0 bases short, with 4 bases between. Study observations and caveats: The sole available immune exposure information was CMV serostatus. In a later analysis, TCR beta V- and J-gene trimming was associated with a missense DCLRE1C variant. In a later analysis, donors in an Asian-associated ancestry cluster reportedly had fewer N-insertions in productive TCRs than the cohort mean.

The rearrangement joins TRBV30 to TRBJ1-6; D gene unclear. What was sequenced was PBMCs. The source is a woman between 18 and 29 years old in good health and CMV-seropositive. The CDR3 sequence is CAWTLSYNSPLHF. The CDR3 DNA is TGTGCCTGGACCCTCTCCTATAATTCACCCCTCCACTTT. Filled out from reference TRBV30 and TRBJ1-6, the complete variable domain reads SQTIHQWPATLVQPVGSPLSLECTVEGTSNPNLYWYRQAAGRGLQLLFYSVGIGQISSEVPQNLSASRPQDRQFILSSKKLLLSDSGFYLCAWTLSYNSPLHFGNGTRLTVT.